The TCR beta chain under discussion was sequenced for a study of shared clonotypes between healthy human individuals. Germline V gene sequence: CDR1 MNHEY, CDR2 SMNVEV (reference sequence). Between the trimmed V and J ends, which lost 3 bases and 1 base, there was a span of 13 bases. This CDR3 has 15 amino acids. Sequencing used immunoSEQ multiplex PCR; TCRdb keeps in-frame clones, though not all of them. The table includes 550,000 to 850,000 clones, roughly 70% detected once. The TCR was taken from a woman in her 30s in good health. Sequencing was done on a sample of memory CD4+ T cells sorted from blood. As to subset: CD45RA-negative fraction. The rearrangement links TRBV27 to TRBJ2-7; the D is unclear. CDR3 sequence reads: CASSFSSVASYEQYF. DNA of the CDR3: TGTGCCAGCAGTTTTTCATCGGTGGCGTCCTACGAGCAGTACTTC.